This TCR beta chain came from a study of T-cell memory formation after mild COVID-19. General observations from the study: There was a balanced CD4/CD8 profile in clones contracting day 15 to 85, and later expanders leaned CD4+.

A 5'RACE reaction primed in the constant segment made cDNA libraries of TCR alpha and TCR beta, and these carried sample barcodes and UMIs. Each CDR3 protein gets one entry after TCRdb re-called the 5' RACE reads with MiXCR. The sample has 300,000 to 400,000 distinct CDR3 sequences; roughly 15% are singletons. In the case of this clonotype: Its matching antigen is unknown.

The length of the CDR3 is 13 residues. Germline assignment: CDR1 SGHAT and CDR2 FQNNGV. The V gene lost 5 bases and the J gene lost 14 bases, with 16 bases spanning the gap. The sample comprised PBMCs or a T cell subset sorted from them (not recorded which). The source of this sequence is a young man who had mild COVID-19 (a few samples of this study predate the infection). Cell type and time point are not known. The chain links TRBV11-2 to TRBJ1-6; unclear D gene. This CDR3 is CASSLAGLWTLHF. The DNA for the CDR3 is TGTGCCAGCAGCCTGGCGGGCCTTTGGACCCTCCACTTT.